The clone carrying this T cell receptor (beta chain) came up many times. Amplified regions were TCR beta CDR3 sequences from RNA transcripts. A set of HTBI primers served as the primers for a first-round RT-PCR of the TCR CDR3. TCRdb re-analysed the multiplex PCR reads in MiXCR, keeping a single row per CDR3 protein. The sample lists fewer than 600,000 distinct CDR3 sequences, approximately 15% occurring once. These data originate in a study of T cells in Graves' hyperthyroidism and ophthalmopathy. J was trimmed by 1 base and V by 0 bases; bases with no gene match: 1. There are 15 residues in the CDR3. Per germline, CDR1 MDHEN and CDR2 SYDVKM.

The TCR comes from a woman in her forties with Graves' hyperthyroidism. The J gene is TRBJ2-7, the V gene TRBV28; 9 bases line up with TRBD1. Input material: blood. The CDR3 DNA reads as TGTGCCAGCAGTTTATGGGGACAGGGATCCTACGAGCAGTACTTC. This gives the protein CASSLWGQGSYEQYF. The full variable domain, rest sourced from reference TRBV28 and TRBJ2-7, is DVKVTQSSRYLVKRTGEKVFLECVQDMDHENMFWYRQDPGLGLRLIYFSYDVKMKEKGDIPEGYSVSREKKERFSLILESASTNQTSMYLCASSLWGQGSYEQYFGPGTRLTVT.